Sequencing of this T cell receptor (beta chain) was carried out in a study of CD8 T cells in ankylosing spondylitis. Germline V CDR1 and CDR2: SQVTM, ANQGSEA. Trimming cost V 2 bases and J 6 bases, with 7 bases left between them. The CDR3 consists of 11 residues. TCRdb re-called the 5' RACE reads through MiXCR, storing one row per CDR3 protein. The data show approximately 28,000 distinct CDR3 sequences, roughly 7.3% seen once. This clonotype was detected only a few times. Input material: blood. The clonotype was recovered from a male donor with ankylosing spondylitis or in good health (not recorded which). This rearrangement joins TRBV29-1 to TRBJ2-5, with D uncertain. CDR3 sequence: CSVELGKTQYF. The CDR3 bases are TGCAGCGTTGAATTGGGGAAGACCCAGTACTTC.